These 22 T cell receptor beta chains were all obtained from the same sample, sequenced in a study of tumor and adjacent non-tumor tissue in lung cancer. RNA was extracted from bulk tissue without any cell sorting. Distant lung tissue was collected more than 3 cm away from the tumor edge. TCRbeta libraries were built with three rounds of nested PCR, modified from ARM-PCR. TCRdb processed the multiplex PCR reads anew with MiXCR; each CDR3 protein has one entry. The table has 40,000 to 50,000 distinct CDR3 sequences, roughly 67% seen once; the top ten hold over 25%. The sequenced sample was distant non-tumor lung tissue. These receptors originate from a woman aged 70 to 79 with non-small cell lung cancer.

To note about this clonotype: One junction end disagrees with the germline gene, perhaps due to a read error. The V gene is TRBV6-5, the J gene TRBJ2-7; 7 nucleotides agree with TRBD1. The CDR3 extends over 17 amino acids. Germline loops: CDR1 MNHEY, CDR2 SVGAGI. The CDR3 nucleotides are TGTGCCAGCAGTCCACACCAGGACAGGTACCTCGCGGGCGAGCAGTACTTT. Translated, it gives CASSPHQDRYLAGEQYF.

Notes on this clonotype: With a much larger clone just one base away, this may be a read error. The chain has TRBV7-9 and TRBJ1-1; D is unresolved. Germline V gives CDR1 SEHNR, CDR2 FQNEAQ (reference sequence). The CDR3 is 15 residues long. The CDR3 loop is CASSLGVISNTETFF. CDR3 nucleotide sequence: TGTGCCAGCAGCTTAGGGGTGATATCGAACACTGAAACTTTCTTT.

The V call is TRBV12-3 or TRBV12-4, the J call TRBJ2-2, with no clear D. Deletions cut 4 bases from V and 5 bases from J, with 11 bases between. There are 14 residues in the CDR3. This CDR3 is CASSCTAETGELFF. The CDR3 DNA sequence: TGTGCCAGCAGTTGCACCGCAGAAACCGGGGAGCTGTTTTTT.

This clonotype was counted many times. The rearrangement links TRBV29-1 to TRBJ1-2, with 8 bases aligning to TRBD1. Germline CDR1 reads SQVTM; CDR2 reads ANQGSEA. CDR3 size: 13 residues. The ends lost 4 bases at V and 6 bases at J; junction bases unmatched: 7. CDR3 amino acids: CSVVRGQGHGYTF. For the CDR3, the DNA is TGCAGCGTTGTTCGCGGACAGGGTCATGGCTACACCTTC.

Concerning this clonotype: The junction departs from the called germline gene at one end, perhaps through a read error. The chain carries TRBV29-1 and TRBJ2-7, with 7 bases matching TRBD2. This CDR3 is built from 13 residues. CDR1 and CDR2 (germline): SQVTM, ANQGSEA. CDR3 loop: CSLSGTGGHEQYF. The CDR3 nucleotides read TGCAGCCTTTCTGGGACGGGAGGTCACGAGCAATACTTC.

This chain links TRBV24-1 with TRBJ1-1; a weak D match, TRBD1 (6 bases). V was cut by 2 bases and J by 4 bases, with 13 bases left in between. Looked up from germline, CDR1 is KGHDR and CDR2 is SFDVKD. The CDR3 is 15 amino acids. CDR3 amino acids: CATSDSGRGGTEAFF. For the CDR3, the DNA is TGTGCCACCAGTGATTCTGGCAGGGGTGGCACTGAAGCTTTCTTT.

The V and J genes are TRBV11-1 and TRBJ2-7; a weak D match, TRBD2 (6 bases). This CDR3 is built from 14 residues. Deletions cut 3 bases from V and 10 bases from J, with 19 bases between. Per germline, CDR1 SGHAT and CDR2 FQDESV (reference sequence). CDR3 amino acids: CASSFKAGRYDQYF. CDR3 bases: TGTGCCAGCAGCTTCAAAGCGGGTCGGTATGATCAGTACTTC.

Points on this clonotype: No conserved phenylalanine or tryptophan is present at the end of the CDR3, so a read error is the likely explanation. The V and J genes are TRBV29-1 and TRBJ1-1; the match to TRBD1 covers 9 bases. From germline, CDR1 is SQVTM and CDR2 ANQGSEA. The CDR3 spans 13 residues. Trimming removed 7 bases from V and 3 bases from J; junction bases left unmatched: 6. The CDR3 protein is CSAPTGGDTEAFI. In DNA, the CDR3 is TGCAGCGCCCCGACAGGGGGTGACACTGAAGCTTTCATT.

The rearrangement uses TRBV28 and TRBJ2-1, with no clear D. CDR3 length: 15 residues. CDR1 and CDR2 (germline): MDHEN, SYDVKM. V was trimmed by 5 bases and J by 0 bases, leaving 11 bases between them. The CDR3 loop is CASSQARISYNEQFF. The DNA of the CDR3 is TGTGCCAGCAGTCAGGCAAGGATCTCCTACAATGAGCAGTTCTTC.

Turning to this clonotype: Compared with germline, one end of the junction differs, possibly owing to a read error. This chain connects TRBV6-1 to TRBJ2-7; TRBD2 matches 9 bases. The CDR3 runs to 13 residues. CDR1 MNHNS and CDR2 SASEGT come from the germline V gene. The CDR3 spells CASSEAGGARNYF. CDR3 bases: TGTGCCAGTAGTGAAGCGGGGGGAGCCCGGAATTACTTC.

As regards this clonotype: Relative to the germline gene, one junction end is altered; a read error may explain this. The chain combines TRBV29-1 with TRBJ2-1, with 13 bases fitting TRBD2. CDR3 length: 14 residues. From germline, CDR1 is SQVTM and CDR2 ANQGSEA. The CDR3 region has the DNA TGCAGGGTTACTCTAGGACTAGCGGGAGTGGTGCAGTCCTTC. This sequence encodes CRVTLGLAGVVQSF.

Concerning this clonotype: The missing conserved phenylalanine or tryptophan at the end of this CDR3 makes a read error likely. The chain joins TRBV6-5 to TRBJ2-7, with a possible D match to TRBD2 (6 bases). Germline values: CDR1 MNHEY, CDR2 SVGAGI. Deletions cut 8 bases from V and 4 bases from J, with 15 bases between. The CDR3 consists of 13 residues. The CDR3 loop reads CASWRLDSYEQYY. CDR3 in DNA: TGTGCCAGCTGGCGACTAGATTCGTACGAGCAGTACTAC.

This clonotype showed up many times. The chain uses TRBV20-1 and TRBJ2-1; 14 nucleotides line up with TRBD2. Trimming removed 5 bases from V and 5 bases from J; junction bases left unmatched: 2. The CDR3 loop spans 14 amino acids. Germline-derived CDR1 and CDR2 are DFQATT and SNEGSKA (reference sequence). This chain's CDR3 is CSAWGLAGDNEQFF. The CDR3 nucleotides are TGCAGTGCTTGGGGACTAGCGGGGGACAATGAGCAGTTCTTC.

This clonotype was picked up one time. The junction shows a germline mismatch at one end, possibly a read error. The chain joins TRBV6-2 or TRBV6-3 to TRBJ1-5; D not resolved. This CDR3 comprises 13 residues. Germline CDR1 MNHEY, CDR2 SVGEGT. The CDR3 DNA reads as TGTGCAAGCAGTCCACTGCCCGACATAGGCCAGCATTTT. Its translation is CASSPLPDIGQHF.

This clonotype occurred many times. The rearrangement uses TRBV28 and TRBJ1-5; D gene unclear. The CDR3 consists of 14 residues. Germline CDR1 reads MDHEN; CDR2 reads SYDVKM. Between the trimmed V and J ends, which lost 3 bases and 3 bases, there was a span of 9 bases. CDR3 DNA: TGTGCCAGCAGTTTCGTACCGCTCAATCAGCCCCAGCATTTT. It codes for CASSFVPLNQPQHF.

With respect to this clonotype: Here the CDR3 omits its conserved ending phenylalanine or tryptophan, so a read error is the likely source. V gene TRBV10-2 combines with J gene TRBJ2-3; 9 bases line up with TRBD1. CDR3 length: 13 amino acids. V was clipped by 6 bases and J by 7 bases; unmatched bases: 5. The germline V gene has CDR1 WSHSY and CDR2 SAAADI. The CDR3 bases are TGCGCCAGCAGGCGGACAGGGGCATATACGCAGTATTTG. Amino acids: CASRRTGAYTQYL.

V is TRBV10-3 and J is TRBJ1-2, with unresolved D. The CDR3 consists of 14 residues. Trimming took 3 bases from V and 4 from J, leaving 12 bases between them. Germline V gene lookup returns CDR1 ENHRY and CDR2 SYGVKD. The DNA for the CDR3 is TGTGCCATCAGTGACCCGACCAGGATCTATGGCTACACCTTC. This sequence encodes CAISDPTRIYGYTF.

Notes on this clonotype: An end of the junction does not agree with germline; a read error may underlie this. The J gene is TRBJ2-2, the V gene TRBV20-1, with 7 bases aligning to TRBD1. In germline, CDR1 is DFQATT, CDR2 SNEGSKA (reference sequence). CDR3 length: 15 amino acids. The chain's CDR3 is CSAEGPGQRTGELFF. CDR3 in DNA: TGCAGTGCAGAGGGACCGGGACAGCGGACCGGGGAACTGTTTTTT.

In regard to this clonotype: The CDR3 ends on some other residue instead of the conserved phenylalanine or tryptophan, so this is likely a read error. The chain has TRBV6-5 and TRBJ2-3; D may be TRBD2 (6 bases). The CDR3 is 17 amino acids. CDR1 MNHEY and CDR2 SVGAGI come from the germline V gene. CDR3 protein: CAISYSGGTHYPDTQYY. The DNA of the CDR3 is TGTGCTATCAGTTACTCTGGAGGGACTCACTACCCAGATACGCAGTATTAT.

As concerns this clonotype: A read error may explain this, as a much larger clone is one base away. The chain uses TRBV5-1 and TRBJ2-1, with 8 bases identical to TRBD1. The germline CDR1 and CDR2 sequences are SGHRS and YFSETQ. J lost 1 base, V lost 4 bases, and 4 bases had no gene match. This CDR3 spans 15 amino acids. CDR3 DNA sequence: TGCGCCAGCAGCATCAGGGGGCAATCCTACAATGAGCAGTTCTTC. Amino acids: CASSIRGQSYNEQFF.

Details on this clonotype: The junction does not match germline at one end; this may be a read error. The chain is built from TRBV4-2 and TRBJ2-3; D is ambiguous. This CDR3 comprises 17 residues. Germline V gives CDR1 LGHNA, CDR2 YNFKEQ. The CDR3 sequence is CASSLFDRVRSPDTQYF. The CDR3 DNA reads TGTGCCAGCAGCCTCTTTGACCGGGTTAGGAGCCCAGATACGCAATATTTT.

Points on this clonotype: The junction shows a germline mismatch at one end, possibly a read error. The chain employs TRBV10-3 and TRBJ2-2, with no clear D. Germline CDR1 and CDR2: ENHRY and SYGVKD. The CDR3 totals 12 residues. CDR3 sequence (DNA): TGCGCCATCAGTCCGAAGACCGGGGAGCTGTTTTTT. It encodes CAISPKTGELFF.